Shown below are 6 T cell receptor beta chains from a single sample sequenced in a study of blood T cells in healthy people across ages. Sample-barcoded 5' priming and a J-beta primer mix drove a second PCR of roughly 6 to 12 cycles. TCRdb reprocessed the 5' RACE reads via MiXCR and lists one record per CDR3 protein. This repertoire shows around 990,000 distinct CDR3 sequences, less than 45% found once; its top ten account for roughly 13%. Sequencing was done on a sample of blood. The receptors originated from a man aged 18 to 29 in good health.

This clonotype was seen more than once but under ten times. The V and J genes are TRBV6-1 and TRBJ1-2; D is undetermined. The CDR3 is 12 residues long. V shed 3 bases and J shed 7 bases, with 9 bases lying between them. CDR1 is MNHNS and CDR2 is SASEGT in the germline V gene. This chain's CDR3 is CASSELGFGYTF. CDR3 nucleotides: TGTGCCAGCAGTGAGTTAGGGTTTGGCTACACCTTC.

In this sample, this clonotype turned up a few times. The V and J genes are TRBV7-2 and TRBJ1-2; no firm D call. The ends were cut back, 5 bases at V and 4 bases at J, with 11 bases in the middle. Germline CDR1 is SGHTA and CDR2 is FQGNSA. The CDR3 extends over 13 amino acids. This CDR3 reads CASSPDTTYGYTF. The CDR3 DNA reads TGTGCCAGCAGCCCGGATACTACCTATGGCTACACCTTC.

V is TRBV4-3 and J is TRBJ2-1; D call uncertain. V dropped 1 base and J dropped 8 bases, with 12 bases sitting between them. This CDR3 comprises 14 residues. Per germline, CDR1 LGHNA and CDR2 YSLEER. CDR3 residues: CASSQVDLSDEQFF. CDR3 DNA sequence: TGCGCCAGCAGCCAAGTAGATCTCAGTGATGAGCAGTTCTTC.

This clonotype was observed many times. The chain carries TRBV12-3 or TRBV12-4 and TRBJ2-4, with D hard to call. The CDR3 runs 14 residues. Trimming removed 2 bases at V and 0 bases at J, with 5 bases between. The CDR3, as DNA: TGTGCCAGCAGTTTATTATTAGCCAAAAACATTCAGTACTTC. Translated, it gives CASSLLLAKNIQYF.

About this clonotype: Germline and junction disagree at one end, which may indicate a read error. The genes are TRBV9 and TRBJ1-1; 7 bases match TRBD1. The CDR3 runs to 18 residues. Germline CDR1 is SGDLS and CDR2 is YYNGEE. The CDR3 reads CASSVELTTGNGNTEAFF. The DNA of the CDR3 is TGCGCCAGCAGCGTAGAGCTCACGACAGGGAACGGGAACACTGAAGCTTTCTTT.

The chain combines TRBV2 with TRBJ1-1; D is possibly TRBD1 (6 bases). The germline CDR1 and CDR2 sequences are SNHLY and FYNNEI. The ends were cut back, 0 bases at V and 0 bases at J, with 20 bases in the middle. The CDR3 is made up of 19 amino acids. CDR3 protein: CASSEAFGGQGRMNTEAFF. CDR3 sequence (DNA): TGTGCCAGCAGTGAAGCCTTTGGGGGGCAAGGGCGTATGAACACTGAAGCTTTCTTT.